This T cell receptor beta chain derives from a study of cytomegalovirus exposure and HLA in healthy donors (dated by TCRdb to 2015 to 2018). With regard to the full study: According to an earlier analysis of 450 to 650 of the donors, some 180 million T cells yielded 117 million unique TCR beta sequences and around 300 Gb of sequence data. An early release that covered several hundred HLA-typed donors contained approximately 300 gigabases of sequencing data and 70 million to 100 million unique TCR sequences. The genetic ancestry cluster associated with self-reported Caucasian donors included over 80% of the roughly 400 genotyped donors. The study was designed to test whether signatures of past pathogen exposure could be identified by cataloging public T cell receptors. The study used immunosequencing to profile the T cell repertoires of about 670 subjects and linked those repertoires to cytomegalovirus serostatus. A separate validation cohort of roughly 120 different subjects was used in addition to the 666-subject first cohort. The study combined high-throughput TCR immunosequencing, statistical association of individual TCRs with disease status, and machine learning to predict cytomegalovirus infection status. In a later analysis, previously published TCR beta repertoires from fewer than 750 donors were re-analyzed and high-resolution HLA genotyping was added so that TCR occurrence patterns could be studied. Rather than drawing on any new phenotypic data, the later analysis identified candidate immune exposures from TCR beta sequences and the way those sequences occurred across donors. An earlier analysis of 500 to 650 of the donors applied high-throughput TCR beta sequencing to assess whether each TCR beta V gene segment acted as functional or pseudogenic. Donor age, sex, ethnicity and CMV serostatus were collected together with the repertoire data. A later genetic analysis took genome-wide SNP genotypes for about 65% of the 666 donors and used that subset as a discovery cohort. Every discovery cohort repertoire had been produced on one sequencing platform. Both class I and class II loci were covered by HLA typing, at four-digit resolution. The number of donors typed differed by locus, with 629-630 for A, B, C, DRB1 and DQB1, approximately 500 for DQA1, 606 for DPA1, and some 440 for DPB1. About five DR-DQ haplotypes were treated as single units for association and clustering because of strong linkage in the cohort. Among around 400 genotyped donors of the cohort, an average of around 240,000 unique TCR beta nucleotide sequences were sequenced per donor, around 20% of them non-productive.

With regard to this clone: The antigen it binds to is not known. No qualities accompany the bases; no much larger clone lies one base away.

Study-wide findings and limitations: A later analysis found that most CMV-associated TCR beta chains appeared HLA-restricted, with HLA associations seemingly driven largely by CMV exposure. In vitro tests confirmed that three of the cytomegalovirus-associated TCR beta chains recognize cytomegalovirus antigens. In the study, 150 to 200 TCR beta chains were listed as associated with cytomegalovirus. The classifier was reported to diagnose cytomegalovirus status with high specificity and sensitivity in both the original cohort and the validation cohort. This cohort had only TCR beta chains sequenced, and the lack of alpha or paired-chain data limited which features could be detected. Some IMGT-functional V segments, including TRBV6-2 and TRBV6-3, could not be told apart with the 87-base-pair reads, so those segments were excluded. When HLA alleles, especially DR and DQ, strongly co-occurred, attributing TCR associations to individual alleles was difficult. Compared with equally common non-associated chains, HLA-associated TCR beta chains in a later analysis were more clonally expanded and had lower generation probabilities. In a later genetic analysis, a missense DCLRE1C variant was associated with V-gene and J-gene trimming of TCR beta chains, and the association was replicated in an independent cohort. Roughly uniform sequencing depth across donors was assumed in presence/absence analyses, although this assumption may not hold. Because counts were too low, seventeen rarely observed V segments, including chromosome 9 orphons, were left out of the earlier analysis of 500 to 750 of the donors. The sequencing pipeline was judged likely to have produced a cluster of highly shared sequence variants as a technical artifact. According to the authors, the approach could potentially be generalized to other disease states and immunological phenotypes. For the cohort, immune exposure information was limited to CMV serostatus. A later analysis found that TCR association rates varied across HLA loci, with DRB1 alleles showing the most associated TCRs and HLA-C alleles the fewest. A further reported finding was that TCR beta sequences accurately predicted the HLA-A and HLA-B alleles for most subjects in the first cohort. Because HLA typing was unavailable for some donors at each locus, only the typed subset was used in association tests. Correlated functional status among segregating V segments might be attributable to linkage disequilibrium, but an unknown experimental factor could not be ruled out. Compared with the 666-donor mean, donors in an Asian-associated ancestry cluster had fewer N-insertions in productive TCRs, according to a later genetic analysis. Most TCR sequences were seen in very few donors, while some public TCRs were found in many individuals. In a later analysis, several top co-occurrence clusters were reported to appear linked to parvovirus B19, influenza, CMV and Epstein-Barr virus. Specific HLA alleles were associated with 15,000 to 20,000 TCR beta sequences at a false discovery rate of 0.05 in a later analysis. In an earlier analysis of fewer than 700 of the donors, most TCR beta V segments appeared in productive rearrangements about 90% or about 30% of the time, broadly matching IMGT annotations.

The cohort consisted of 650 to 700 healthy bone marrow donors. At the time of sampling, every cohort member was nominally healthy, though immune exposures that went unrecorded were likely present. The donor tested CMV seropositive and was one of the 289 seropositive cohort members. Each donor provided a peripheral blood sample, and peripheral blood mononuclear cells were used for TCR beta sequencing. Genomic DNA was extracted from the blood cell samples with the Qiagen DNeasy Blood Extraction Kit. Library generation was performed with the immunoSEQ multiplex PCR assay. The multiplex PCR relied on a mix of 60 forward primers for TCR Vbeta segments and 13 reverse primers for TCR Jbeta segments. The CDR3 region of rearranged TCR beta genes was amplified from genomic DNA by a multiplex PCR assay. Amplified TCR beta libraries were sequenced as 87-base-pair reads on the Illumina HiSeq System. Per the source publication's procedure: A later analysis tallied some 79 million unique TCR beta chains across the 660 or so repertoires, and approximately 9.9 million of those chains were shared by two or more donors. To remove PCR and sequencing errors, raw reads were error-corrected and collapsed into unique sequences using a nearest-neighbor algorithm that merged closely related sequences. V, D and J gene segments were assigned by aligning CDR3 sequences to IMGT reference sequences. Each retained sequence needed at least a six-nucleotide match to both a V gene segment and a J gene segment. A rearrangement was called productive if the CDR3 had no stop codons and remained in frame with V and J, and every other rearrangement was called non-productive. CDR3 was defined by IMGT convention, running from the second conserved V-encoded cysteine to the conserved J-encoded phenylalanine. Sequences without an unambiguous match to a single V gene segment were excluded from the earlier analysis of about 640 of the donors. An earlier analysis of several hundred of the donors called V segments functional above 56.7% productive rearrangements and segregating when the between-donor standard deviation exceeded 5%. A statistical classification framework was developed to diagnose cytomegalovirus status using the catalog of TCR beta chain sequences. V and J gene assignment, in a later analysis, came from comparing TCR nucleotide sequences with IMGT/GENE-DB human TR gene sequences. Using the TCRdist pipeline, a later analysis assigned CDR3 sequences along with most-parsimonious VDJ recombination scenarios. In a later analysis, each TCR beta chain was defined by its CDR3 amino acid sequence together with its V-gene family, and reads lacking a unique V-gene family were excluded. In a later analysis, 550 to 650 highly shared, low-generation-probability nucleotide sequences were removed to address suspected cross-contamination and a sequencing artifact. In a later analysis, a clonal expansion index was calculated for each public chain from normalized within-repertoire ranks of inferred template counts. In a later analysis, generation probabilities were computed with a VDJ recombination model fitted to out-of-frame rearrangements, and the resulting probabilities were checked against IGoR. In a later analysis, TCR-TCR, TCR-HLA and TCR-CMV co-occurrence was scored with hypergeometric tests, and a repertoire-size bias correction was applied to TCR pairs. A later analysis estimated false discovery rates by permuting HLA or CMV assignments 20 times. A later analysis grouped co-occurring TCRs with DBSCAN, adding TCRdist sequence similarity when clustering within HLA-allele-positive subsets. Repertoires with fewer than 30,000 or more than 120,000 public chains were left out of co-occurrence clustering, as were a handful of repertoires with anomalous nucleotide sharing. The table comes from immuneACCESS by way of TCRdb, which keeps in-frame sequences with V and J called. Part of the clones is missing from these tables; in studies checked, under half for an unresolved V gene and the rest for unknown reasons. Clonal size and the V and J genes are those of that table, whereas D and trimming came from the DNA. Here the sample has about 210,000 clones; about 83% occur a single time. Roughly a tenth of the sample comes from the top ten.

Between the V and J ends, shortened by 5 bases and 5 bases respectively, the junction contains 16 bases. The germline V gene encodes CDR1 SGHVS and CDR2 FQNEAQ. From the cysteine through the phenylalanine, the CDR3 covers 15 amino acids. Here the CDR3 DNA is all that survives: 45 bases in frame from base 1. Material for sequencing was PBMCs. This clonotype was obtained from a woman between 45 and 65 years old in good health and CMV-seropositive. The chain uses TRBV7-8 and TRBJ1-5; the D gene is possibly TRBD1, with 5 bases matching. The CDR3 amino acid sequence is: CASSHPGAGHQPQHF. The nucleotide sequence reads as follows: TGTGCCAGCAGCCACCCTGGGGCAGGTCATCAGCCCCAGCATTTT.